The 32 T cell receptor beta chains presented below share a single source sample, sequenced in a study of cytomegalovirus exposure and HLA in healthy donors. The PCR was carried out with 60 Vbeta primers and 13 Jbeta primers. Method: immunoSEQ multiplex PCR; TCRdb's copy keeps in-frame clones and lacks some. The sample contains 130,000 or so clones, about 87% of which appear only once. Sample: PBMCs. Receptors originate from a woman between 25 and 40 years old in good health and CMV-seronegative.

The rearrangement joins TRBV7-2 to TRBJ2-7; TRBD2 agrees at 9 bases. V dropped 2 bases and J dropped 5; count of bases not matched to a gene: 7. The CDR3 is made up of 15 amino acids. The V gene's germline CDR1 is SGHTA and CDR2 FQGNSA. The CDR3 coding sequence is TGTGCCAGCAGCTTATATACTGCGGGAGGGGACGAGCAGTACTTC. Translation: CASSLYTAGGDEQYF.

The chain employs TRBV6-4 and TRBJ2-3; the match to TRBD2 covers 9 bases. J gave up 4 bases and V 3 bases, and 8 bases lay outside the gene matches. The germline V gene encodes CDR1 MRHNA and CDR2 SNTAGT. This CDR3 spans 16 amino acids. CDR3 DNA: TGTGCCAGCAGTGAAATGGGTAGCGGGAGCGCAGATACGCAGTATTTT. Translating it yields CASSEMGSGSADTQYF.

This clone is a singleton in its sample. CDR3 coding DNA: TGTGCCAGCAGCCTGCCCCCGGCCGCGGGAGGGGCTGAAGCTTTCTTT. It codes for CASSLPPAAGGAEAFF. The chain links TRBV11-2 to TRBJ1-1, with D perhaps TRBD1 (5 bases). CDR1 is SGHAT and CDR2 is FQNNGV in the germline V gene. Trimming left V 5 bases short and J 6 bases short, with 22 bases between. The CDR3 totals 16 residues.

The gene calls are TRBV5-6 and TRBJ1-6, with D tentatively TRBD1 (6 bases). Germline CDR1 and CDR2: SGHDT and YYEEEE. The CDR3 is 15 residues long. V lost 6 bases to trimming and J lost 0 bases, with 10 bases between them. CDR3 nucleotide sequence: TGTGCCAGCATGCAGGGGAGCTCCTATAATTCACCCCTCCACTTT. This codes for CASMQGSSYNSPLHF.

This clone came up once. The chain has TRBV15 and TRBJ2-3; 10 bases are a match to TRBD1. The CDR3 is made up of 24 amino acids. Losses at the gene ends were 2 bases for V and 0 bases for J; bases not matched to a gene: 26. Germline CDR1 and CDR2: LNHNV and YYDKDF (reference sequence). CDR3 sequence reads: CATSRSPWWRDRGAYRPSTDTQYF. In DNA form, the CDR3 reads TGTGCCACCAGCAGATCTCCCTGGTGGCGGGACAGGGGTGCGTATCGGCCTAGCACAGATACGCAGTATTTT. The variable domain in full, completed from reference TRBV15 and TRBJ2-3, reads DAMVIQNPRYQVTQFGKPVTLSCSQTLNHNVMYWYQQKSSQAPKLLFHYYDKDFNNEADTPDNFQSRRPNTSFCFLDIRSPGLGDTAMYLCATSRSPWWRDRGAYRPSTDTQYFGPGTRLTVL.

The V gene is TRBV7-8, the J gene TRBJ2-7; 11 positions agree with TRBD1. With V trimmed by 2 bases and J by 3 bases, 6 bases remained unmatched. CDR1 is SGHVS, CDR2 FQNEAQ, per germline. The CDR3 spans 16 residues. The CDR3 region is CASSLKADRGLYEQYF. The CDR3 DNA sequence: TGTGCCAGCAGCTTAAAGGCGGACAGGGGGCTCTACGAGCAGTACTTC.

The chain links TRBV6-6 to TRBJ1-4, with D unresolved. Trimming left V 6 bases short and J 5 bases short, with 10 bases between. The V gene's germline CDR1 is MNHNY and CDR2 SVGAGI (reference sequence). The CDR3 runs to 13 residues. The CDR3 DNA is TGTGCCAGCAGCTTTAACTCGAATGAAAAACTGTTTTTT. This codes for CASSFNSNEKLFF.

This clone was observed once. This rearrangement joins TRBV29-1 to TRBJ2-2; TRBD2 matches 7 bases. Unmatched junction bases numbered 4, after V lost 6 bases and J lost 0 bases. The CDR3 sequence is 14 residues long. Germline V gene data show CDR1 as SQVTM and CDR2 as ANQGSEA. CDR3 DNA sequence: TGCAGCGTCCTAGCGGACGCGAACACCGGGGAGCTGTTTTTT. Encoded protein: CSVLADANTGELFF.

The chain carries TRBV7-9 and TRBJ1-3; 7 nucleotides line up with TRBD1. V shed 5 bases and J 0 bases; nucleotides not matched to a gene: 4. The CDR3 runs 15 residues. Germline CDR1 is SEHNR and CDR2 is FQNEAQ (reference sequence). The CDR3 here is CASSVTGVSGNTIYF. CDR3 sequence (DNA): TGTGCCAGCAGCGTTACAGGGGTCTCTGGAAACACCATATATTTT.

This clone was seen more than once but under ten times. The rearrangement links TRBV6-5 to TRBJ1-2, with D maybe TRBD1 (6 bases). The V end lost 6 bases, the J end lost 3 bases, and 17 bases lay between the germline ends. Germline values: CDR1 MNHEY, CDR2 SVGAGI. This CDR3 comprises 15 residues. The DNA of the CDR3 is TGTGCCAGCAGGGGACTACAGGGTAGCGACTATGGCTACACCTTC. Amino acid sequence: CASRGLQGSDYGYTF.

This clone was seen a few times. This chain joins TRBV5-5 and TRBJ2-5; 12 bases are shared with TRBD2. CDR1 is SGHKS and CDR2 is YYEKEE in the germline V gene (reference sequence). The CDR3 has 16 residues. The J segment lost 4 bases and the V segment lost 1 base, leaving 5 bases of the junction unmatched. CDR3 region: CASSLYASGGAETQYF. In nucleotides, the CDR3 is TGTGCCAGCAGCTTGTACGCTAGCGGGGGGGCAGAGACCCAGTACTTC.

This clone was seen a single time. The chain is built from TRBV4-1 and TRBJ1-1; D might be TRBD1 (6 bases). This CDR3 comprises 20 residues. V lost 1 base and J 0 bases, leaving 24 bases between the germline ends. Germline CDR1 MGHRA, CDR2 YSYEKL. The CDR3 DNA is TGCGCCAGCAGCCAAGGGCCCCGTGGGGGCACTCGTTCCATGAACACTGAAGCTTTCTTT. This translates into CASSQGPRGGTRSMNTEAFF.

The chain uses TRBV4-3 and TRBJ2-3, with 11 nucleotides matching TRBD2. Germline-derived CDR1 and CDR2 are LGHNA and YSLEER. The CDR3 contains 19 residues. The J segment lost 0 bases and the V segment lost 0 bases, leaving 8 bases of the junction unmatched. Here the CDR3 reads CASSQDPAGTSGSTDTQYF. The CDR3 DNA follows: TGCGCCAGCAGCCAAGATCCGGCCGGGACTAGCGGCAGCACAGATACGCAGTATTTT.

This chain joins TRBV10-3 and TRBJ2-2; 8 nucleotides agree with TRBD1. V dropped 7 bases and J dropped 7; count of bases not matched to a gene: 5. This CDR3 has 13 residues. The germline V gene encodes CDR1 ENHRY and CDR2 SYGVKD. For the CDR3, the DNA is TGTGCCATCATAGGACAGGGCGGCGGGGAGCTGTTTTTT. Translating it yields CAIIGQGGGELFF.

V is TRBV6-5 and J is TRBJ1-1; D ambiguous. The germline V gene has CDR1 MNHEY and CDR2 SVGAGI. This CDR3 is built from 15 residues. Trimming took off 0 bases at V and 1 base at J, with 9 bases between the two ends. The CDR3 nucleotides are TGTGCCAGCAGTTACTCGTTGACGGGGAACACTGAAGCTTTCTTT. It codes for CASSYSLTGNTEAFF.

This clone occurred once. Additional DNA sequences in this sample encode the identical CDR3. The chain employs TRBV30 and TRBJ1-5; a weak D match, TRBD1 (5 bases). Germline values: CDR1 GTSNPN, CDR2 SVGIG (reference sequence). CDR3 length: 14 amino acids. The V end lost 3 bases, the J end lost 4 bases, and 13 bases lay between the germline ends. Written as DNA, the CDR3 is TGTGCCTGGAGCCTGAGACAGAGAAATCAGCCCCAGCATTTT. It codes for CAWSLRQRNQPQHF.

The rearrangement links TRBV4-1 to TRBJ2-3, with D perhaps TRBD2 (6 bases). V lost 4 bases to trimming and J lost 6 bases, with 26 bases between them. CDR3 size: 18 residues. Germline CDR1 and CDR2: MGHRA and YSYEKL. The CDR3, as DNA: TGCGCCAGCAGCCGCCTTAGGGGCGGGGTTCCACGTTCGGATACGCAGTATTTT. It translates to CASSRLRGGVPRSDTQYF.

This clone has a count of ten or more. The chain combines TRBV4-1 with TRBJ1-5; 8 bases align to TRBD1. The V gene's germline CDR1 is MGHRA and CDR2 YSYEKL. The CDR3 is made up of 15 amino acids. Trimming at V came to 1 base and at J to 6 bases, leaving 5 bases not matched to a gene. This CDR3 is CASSQVRTGGQPQHF. The CDR3 bases are TGCGCCAGCAGCCAAGTACGAACAGGGGGTCAGCCCCAGCATTTT.

The rearrangement joins TRBV7-3 to TRBJ2-3; 10 bases agree with TRBD2. The V segment lost 5 bases and the J segment 2 bases; nucleotides outside the gene matches: 13. The CDR3 length is 18 residues. The germline V gene encodes CDR1 SGHTA and CDR2 FQGTGA. The CDR3 DNA follows: TGTGCCAGCAGCGCTACAGCGGGGGGGTCCATCGTCACAGATACGCAGTATTTT. Residues: CASSATAGGSIVTDTQYF.

J is TRBJ1-1 and V is TRBV7-8; D is perhaps TRBD1 (5 bases). The CDR3 extends over 13 amino acids. Trimming pared 8 bases from V and 4 bases from J, leaving 14 bases between. Germline CDR1 and CDR2: SGHVS and FQNEAQ. DNA of the CDR3: TGTGCCAGCGGTCGCAGGGTGTTCACTGAAGCTTTCTTT. Its translation: CASGRRVFTEAFF.

The chain carries TRBV7-3 and TRBJ2-1; TRBD2 is a possible D gene (5 bases). The CDR3 loop spans 13 amino acids. From germline, CDR1 is SGHTA and CDR2 FQGTGA. V was pared by 5 bases and J by 5 bases, with 10 bases between. The CDR3 coding sequence is TGTGCCAGCAGCCCCCCCGGGAACAATGAGCAGTTCTTC. This translates into CASSPPGNNEQFF. Combining the CDR3 with reference TRBV7-3 and TRBJ2-1 gives the whole variable domain GAGVSQTPSNKVTEKGKYVELRCDPISGHTALYWYRQSLGQGPEFLIYFQGTGAADDSGLPNDRFFAVRPEGSVSTLKIQRTERGDSAVYLCASSPPGNNEQFFGPGTRLTVL.

The V and J genes are TRBV19 and TRBJ1-6, with D perhaps matching TRBD1 (5 bases). Germline CDR1 and CDR2: LNHDA and SQIVND (reference sequence). CDR3 length equals 17 residues. Between the trimmed V and J ends, which lost 0 bases and 2 bases, there was a span of 11 bases. This chain's CDR3 is CASSIDSGTTYNSPLHF. CDR3 DNA: TGTGCCAGTAGTATAGATTCAGGGACTACCTATAATTCACCCCTCCACTTT.

The rearrangement joins TRBV2 to TRBJ1-6, with TRBD1 as a possible D gene (5 bases). This CDR3 is built from 15 residues. Germline V gene sequence: CDR1 SNHLY, CDR2 FYNNEI. Trimming took off 1 base at V and 7 bases at J, with 11 bases between the two ends. The CDR3 DNA sequence: TGTGCCAGCAGTGAAGAGGCGGCAGGGAATTCACCCCTCCACTTT. Translating gives CASSEEAAGNSPLHF.

J is TRBJ1-1 and V is TRBV29-1; no reliable D call. There are 15 residues in the CDR3. Germline V gives CDR1 SQVTM, CDR2 ANQGSEA. V was pared by 3 bases and J by 1 base, with 15 bases between. The CDR3 reads CSVENYGVGNTEAFF. CDR3 coding DNA: TGCAGCGTTGAGAACTACGGGGTGGGGAACACTGAAGCTTTCTTT.

This rearrangement joins TRBV28 to TRBJ1-5; D gene ambiguous. V lost 3 bases and J lost 5, with 5 bases in between. The CDR3 has 12 amino acids. Germline lookup yields CDR1 MDHEN and CDR2 SYDVKM. The DNA for the CDR3 is TGTGCCAGCAGTTTCAGCGATCAGCCCCAGCATTTT. As protein: CASSFSDQPQHF.

This clone was counted once. This sequence joins TRBV2 and TRBJ1-2, with 9 positions matching TRBD1. V trimming: 0 bases; J trimming: 3 bases; junction bases outside the gene matches: 2. Germline lookup yields CDR1 SNHLY and CDR2 FYNNEI. This CDR3 is 15 amino acids long. The CDR3 reads CASSEADRGDYGYTF. The CDR3 region has the DNA TGTGCCAGCAGTGAAGCCGACAGGGGGGACTATGGCTACACCTTC.

The chain recombines TRBV11-2 with TRBJ1-1; perhaps TRBD1 as D (6 bases). V was trimmed by 6 bases and J by 1 base, leaving 15 bases between them. The CDR3 consists of 15 residues. Germline CDR1 reads SGHAT; CDR2 reads FQNNGV. DNA for the CDR3: TGTGCCAGCAGACACACCTTCAGGGGGAACACTGAAGCTTTCTTT. It is translated as CASRHTFRGNTEAFF.

V gene TRBV4-1 combines with J gene TRBJ2-5, with 7 nucleotides matching TRBD2. There are 15 residues in the CDR3. J gave up 4 bases and V 1 base, and 6 bases lay outside the gene matches. Looked up from germline, CDR1 is MGHRA and CDR2 is YSYEKL. The CDR3, as DNA: TGCGCCAGCAGCCAAGCCCCGGGGGGACGAGAGACCCAGTACTTC. Translated, it gives CASSQAPGGRETQYF.

J is TRBJ2-1 and V is TRBV6-5; 7 nucleotides agree with TRBD1. The germline V gene has CDR1 MNHEY and CDR2 SVGAGI. V shed 7 bases, J shed 6 bases, and the junction held 12 bases outside the gene matches. CDR3 length: 15 residues. CDR3: CASTLSNRGPNEQFF. DNA for the CDR3: TGTGCCAGCACCTTATCTAACAGGGGACCCAATGAGCAGTTCTTC.

This chain connects TRBV30 to TRBJ2-7; 8 bases line up with TRBD1. J lost 6 bases, V lost 8 bases, and 15 bases had no gene match. This CDR3 region has 14 residues. The germline V gene encodes CDR1 GTSNPN and CDR2 SVGIG (reference sequence). CDR3 nucleotides: TGTGCCCACCGACGAGGACAGGGAATGGGCGAGCAGTACTTC. This encodes CAHRRGQGMGEQYF.

The chain combines TRBV13 with TRBJ2-1, with 12 positions matching TRBD2. The CDR3 sequence is 17 residues long. Germline CDR1 PRHDT, CDR2 FYEKMQ (reference sequence). Unmatched junction bases numbered 12, after V lost 4 bases and J lost 8 bases. The CDR3 spells CASSSAGLAGGPHEQFF. The CDR3 bases are TGTGCCAGCAGCTCGGCGGGCCTAGCGGGAGGGCCCCATGAGCAGTTCTTC.

Of note for this clone: Relative to the germline gene, one junction end is altered; a read error may explain this. The chain joins TRBV2 to TRBJ1-4; TRBD1 might be the D (6 bases). CDR3 size: 13 residues. Germline values: CDR1 SNHLY, CDR2 FYNNEI. CDR3 in amino acids: CAVQGPRGEKLFF. The CDR3 bases are TGCGCCGTACAAGGGCCCAGGGGAGAAAAACTGTTTTTT. The full variable domain, rest sourced from reference TRBV2 and TRBJ1-4, is EPEVTQTPSHQVTQMGQEVILRCVPISNHLYFYWYRQILGQKVEFLVSFYNNEISEKSEIFDDQFSVERPDGSNFTLKIRSTKLEDSAMYFCAVQGPRGEKLFFGSGTQLSVL.